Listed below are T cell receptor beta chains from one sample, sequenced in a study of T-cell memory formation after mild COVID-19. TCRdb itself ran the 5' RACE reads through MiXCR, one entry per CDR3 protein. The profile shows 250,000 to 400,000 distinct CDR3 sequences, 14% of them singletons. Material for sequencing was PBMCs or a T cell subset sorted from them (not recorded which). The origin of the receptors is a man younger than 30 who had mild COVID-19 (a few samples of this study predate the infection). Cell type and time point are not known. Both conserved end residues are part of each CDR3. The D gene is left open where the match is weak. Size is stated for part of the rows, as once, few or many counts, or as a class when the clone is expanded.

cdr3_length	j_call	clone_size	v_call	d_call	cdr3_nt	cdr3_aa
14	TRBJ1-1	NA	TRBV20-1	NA	TGCAGTGCTAGTAGAAGTGCCATGAACACTGAAGCTTTCTTT	CSASRSAMNTEAFF
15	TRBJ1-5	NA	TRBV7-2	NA	TGTGCCAGCAGCCCTCAGGTGTTGACGAATCAGCCCCAGCATTTT	CASSPQVLTNQPQHF
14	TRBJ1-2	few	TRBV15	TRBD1	TGTGCCACCAGCAGGACAGGGGGGAACTATGGCTACACCTTC	CATSRTGGNYGYTF
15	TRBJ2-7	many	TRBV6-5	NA	TGTGCCAGCAGTTCTTCTTCCAGGGGCCACTACGAGCAGTACTTC	CASSSSSRGHYEQYF
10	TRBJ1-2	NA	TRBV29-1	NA	TGCAGCGTTGGGAGGTATGGCTACACCTTC	CSVGRYGYTF
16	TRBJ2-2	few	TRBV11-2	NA	TGTGCCAGCAGCTTACGCAGGGGAGAGAACACCGGGGAGCTGTTTTTT	CASSLRRGENTGELFF
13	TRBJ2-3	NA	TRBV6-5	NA	TGTGCCAGCGCCCTGGGGCACACAGATACGCAGTATTTT	CASALGHTDTQYF
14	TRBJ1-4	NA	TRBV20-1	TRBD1	TGCAGTGCTAGCAGGGGGCAGGCTAATGAAAAACTGTTTTTT	CSASRGQANEKLFF
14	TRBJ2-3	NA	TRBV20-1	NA	TGCAGTGCTATCCTACCGGGAGCCACAGATACGCAGTATTTT	CSAILPGATDTQYF
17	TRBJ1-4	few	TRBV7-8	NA	TGTGCCAGCAGCTTAGGGCGGAGGGTAGCAACTAATGAAAAACTGTTTTTT	CASSLGRRVATNEKLFF
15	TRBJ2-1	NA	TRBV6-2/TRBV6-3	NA	TGTGCCAGCAGGGGGGGACAGTTAAGGTACAATGAGCAGTTCTTC	CASRGGQLRYNEQFF
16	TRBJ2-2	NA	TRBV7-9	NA	TGTGCCAGCAGCTTACCCACCGTATTGGGATACGGGGAGCTGTTTTTT	CASSLPTVLGYGELFF
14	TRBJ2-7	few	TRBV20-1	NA	TGCAGTGCCACCAGGGGCAACCCCTCGAGGGAGCAGTACTTC	CSATRGNPSREQYF
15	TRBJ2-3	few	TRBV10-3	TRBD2	TGTGCCATCAGACTAGCGGGGGAAATTCCAGATACGCAGTATTTT	CAIRLAGEIPDTQYF
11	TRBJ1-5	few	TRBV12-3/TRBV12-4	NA	TGTGCCAGCAGTGAACAGGGACCCCAGCATTTT	CASSEQGPQHF
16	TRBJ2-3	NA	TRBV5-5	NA	TGTGCCAGCAGCTTGGAAGCCAGACCCCGGGCAGATACGCAGTATTTT	CASSLEARPRADTQYF
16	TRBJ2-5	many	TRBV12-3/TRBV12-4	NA	TGTGCCAGCAGTTTATTGGGTAGACTACGGGCGGAAACCCAGTACTTC	CASSLLGRLRAETQYF